This T cell receptor (beta chain) was recorded in a study of blood T cell repertoires in COVID-19. Study at large: Material from acute and convalescent COVID-19 was sourced from the United States, Italy and Spain.

This clone was observed once. Deletions cut 0 bases from V and 7 bases from J, with 10 bases between. Germline CDR1 is SGHNT and CDR2 is YYREEE (reference sequence). The CDR3 has 13 amino acids. Source study methods: It was from reference gene primer amplification that nucleated cell counts were estimated. The data were produced by immunoSEQ multiplex PCR, yet TCRdb's version contains in-frame clones alone and is incomplete. V, J and clone size reflect that table, while D and trimming were determined from the DNA. The sample lists about 68,000 clones; approximately 83% were seen once. V gene TRBV5-4 combines with J gene TRBJ1-1; TRBD1 might be the D (6 bases). The clonotype was recovered from an older woman with acute or convalescent COVID-19. The source material was peripheral blood. The CDR3 DNA is TGTGCCAGCAGCTTGGCGGGAGGGGGTGAAGCTTTCTTT. It codes for CASSLAGGGEAFF.